These 19 T cell receptor beta chains were sequenced from one sample in a study of human T cells and chemical hapten exposure. Via MiXCR, TCRdb re-called the RACE reads, giving one row per CDR3 protein. The sample includes about 77,000 distinct CDR3 sequences, roughly 7.9% of them seen just once. Documented time point: healthy volunteer bleed at 6 weeks. Unfractionated whole blood yielded the extracted total RNA. The sequenced material came from whole blood. Source of these receptors: a female donor in good health. Some clones in this sample may be carry-over from other donors' samples.

With respect to this clonotype: A read error is possible here, since a much larger clone lies one base away. The V gene is TRBV5-4, the J gene TRBJ1-4, with 9 bases that match TRBD1. In germline, CDR1 is SGHNT, CDR2 YYREEE (reference sequence). Trimming took 4 bases from V and 6 from J; bases not matched to a gene: 4. The CDR3 has 14 residues. As DNA, the CDR3 is TGTGCCAGCAGCCCGGGACAGGGCGATGAAAAACTGTTTTTT. It codes for CASSPGQGDEKLFF.

This clonotype was recorded many times. The J gene is TRBJ2-2, the V gene TRBV7-2; D is perhaps TRBD1 or TRBD2 (6 bases each). The germline CDR1 and CDR2 sequences are SGHTA and FQGNSA. V lost 5 bases, J lost 3 bases, and 25 bases lay in between. The CDR3 has 19 amino acids. Here the CDR3 reads CASSRQTALGGLDTGELFF. The CDR3 nucleotides read TGTGCCAGCAGCCGCCAGACGGCCTTAGGGGGGTTGGACACCGGGGAGCTGTTTTTT.

The chain is built from TRBV7-6 and TRBJ2-3; possibly TRBD1 for D (7 bases). Per germline, CDR1 SGHVS and CDR2 FNYEAQ. With 5 bases removed from V and 3 bases from J, the gap between germline ends came to 30 bases. The CDR3 length is 20 residues. CDR3 region: CASSKRQGYSTLTRTDTQYF. For the CDR3, the DNA is TGTGCCAGCAGCAAAAGACAGGGATATTCAACCTTGACTAGAACAGATACGCAGTATTTT.

This clonotype was seen more than once but under ten times. This chain links TRBV4-1 with TRBJ1-1; D is unresolved. The CDR3 runs 17 residues. V lost 1 base to trimming and J lost 1 base, with 16 bases between them. CDR1 and CDR2 from the germline V gene are MGHRA and YSYEKL. DNA of the CDR3: TGCGCCAGCAGCCAAGGTCTACTCCACGGAGGGAACACTGAAGCTTTCTTT. Protein: CASSQGLLHGGNTEAFF.

The sample holds many counts of this clonotype. The chain couples TRBV20-1 to TRBJ2-7; D not resolved. V was clipped by 5 bases and J by 5 bases, with 13 bases between them. This CDR3 spans 12 amino acids. Germline lookup yields CDR1 DFQATT and CDR2 SNEGSKA (reference sequence). CDR3 region: CSAGRTSDEQYF. The CDR3 region has the DNA TGCAGTGCTGGGCGGACGAGCGACGAGCAGTACTTC.

The rearrangement links TRBV5-6 to TRBJ1-1; a weak D match, TRBD1 (5 bases). The length of the CDR3 is 17 residues. The germline CDR1 and CDR2 sequences are SGHDT and YYEEEE. V was trimmed by 0 bases and J by 0 bases, leaving 15 bases between them. The CDR3 DNA reads TGTGCCAGCAGCTTGGACCAGGGCAGATACATGAACACTGAAGCTTTCTTT. Amino acid sequence: CASSLDQGRYMNTEAFF.

This clonotype was counted a few times. This chain uses TRBV27 with TRBJ1-1; D possibly corresponds to TRBD1 (6 bases). V lost 7 bases and J lost 0, with 9 bases in between. This CDR3 spans 13 amino acids. The germline V gene encodes CDR1 MNHEY and CDR2 SMNVEV (reference sequence). The CDR3 sequence: CASKQGMNTEAFF. The CDR3 region has the DNA TGTGCCAGCAAGCAGGGGATGAACACTGAAGCTTTCTTT.

Of note for this clonotype: This clone may be a read error of a much larger clone one base away. This chain links TRBV20-1 with TRBJ1-1; D might be TRBD1 (5 bases). Between the trimmed V and J ends, which lost 2 bases and 5 bases, there was a span of 15 bases. The CDR3 sequence is 14 residues long. Looked up from germline, CDR1 is DFQATT and CDR2 is SNEGSKA (reference sequence). DNA of the CDR3: TGCAGTGCTAGAAGCCCAGGGACTGGAACTGAAGCTTTCTTT. Its protein product is CSARSPGTGTEAFF.

This clonotype was observed at least ten times. The rearrangement links TRBV6-1 to TRBJ1-4; perhaps TRBD1 as D (6 bases). Germline-derived CDR1 and CDR2 are MNHNS and SASEGT. Between the trimmed V and J ends, which lost 2 bases and 4 bases, there was a span of 11 bases. The CDR3 has 15 residues. CDR3 nucleotide sequence: TGTGCCAGCAGTGAACCGGGACACGGTAATGAAAAACTGTTTTTT. Amino acid sequence: CASSEPGHGNEKLFF.

This clonotype appeared a few times. At one boundary the junction diverges from the germline segment, which might be a read error. This chain uses TRBV7-7 with TRBJ2-1, with 13 bases lining up with TRBD2. Germline loops: CDR1 SSHAT, CDR2 FNYEAQ (reference sequence). CDR3 length: 15 amino acids. The CDR3 bases are TGTGCTAGCAGCGTGGGACTAGCGGGGAACAATGAGCAGTTCTTC. It yields the protein CASSVGLAGNNEQFF. The whole variable domain, remainder taken from reference TRBV7-7 and TRBJ2-1, is GAGVSQSPRYKVTKRGQDVTLRCDPISSHATLYWYQQALGQGPEFLTYFNYEAQPDKSGLPSDRFSAERPEGSISTLTIQRTEQRDSAMYRCASSVGLAGNNEQFFGPGTRLTVL.

The sample holds many counts of this clonotype. V is TRBV7-2 and J is TRBJ2-7, with a tentative D call TRBD1 (6 bases). This CDR3 contains 14 residues. V was pared by 3 bases and J by 2 bases, with 11 bases between. Germline V gene lookup returns CDR1 SGHTA and CDR2 FQGNSA. The CDR3 loop is CASSFDRTTYEQYF. The CDR3 bases are TGTGCCAGCAGCTTCGACAGGACGACCTACGAGCAGTACTTC.

This clonotype has only a few counts. V gene TRBV12-3 or TRBV12-4 combines with J gene TRBJ1-5; TRBD1 is a possible D gene (6 bases). This CDR3 comprises 14 residues. Trimming left V 6 bases short and J 2 bases short, with 11 bases between. The CDR3 nucleotides are TGTGCCAGCAGGGGCGCAGGGGGCAATCAGCCCCAGCATTTT. This encodes CASRGAGGNQPQHF.

This clonotype was counted only a few times. V and J are TRBV5-1 and TRBJ1-3; D is unclear. The germline V gene has CDR1 SGHRS and CDR2 YFSETQ. The CDR3 length is 14 residues. V was pared by 0 bases and J by 0 bases, with 4 bases between. CDR3 in amino acids: CASSLDSSGNTIYF. For the CDR3, the DNA is TGCGCCAGCAGCTTGGACAGCTCTGGAAACACCATATATTTT.

This clonotype was seen only a few times. The chain recombines TRBV7-8 with TRBJ1-6; 10 bases line up with TRBD1. The CDR3 is 16 residues long. With V trimmed by 5 bases and J by 3 bases, 4 bases remained unmatched. Germline V gene sequence: CDR1 SGHVS, CDR2 FQNEAQ. The CDR3 DNA follows: TGTGCCAGCAGCCCTGGGGACAGGGGCTATAATTCACCCCTCCACTTT. Amino acids: CASSPGDRGYNSPLHF.

This clonotype was found many times. The V and J genes are TRBV6-2 or TRBV6-3 and TRBJ2-7, with D unclear. The germline V gene has CDR1 MNHEY and CDR2 SVGEGT. The CDR3 totals 13 residues. V was shortened by 1 base and J by 5 bases, with 9 bases between the two germline ends. The CDR3, as DNA: TGTGCCAGCAGTTACTTCTCGGTCGACGAGCAGTACTTC. Amino acids: CASSYFSVDEQYF.

A few counts support this clonotype. The chain recombines TRBV6-2 or TRBV6-3 with TRBJ1-6; perhaps TRBD1 as D (5 bases). Trimming pared 6 bases from V and 4 bases from J, leaving 13 bases between. The CDR3 totals 15 residues. In germline, CDR1 is MNHEY, CDR2 SVGEGT. The CDR3 region is CASSPRGWYNSPLHF. The CDR3, as DNA: TGTGCCAGCAGCCCTAGGGGTTGGTATAATTCACCCCTCCACTTT.

This clonotype was counted a few times. J is TRBJ1-1 and V is TRBV7-9; D not certain. There are 14 residues in the CDR3. V was clipped by 1 base and J by 1 base, with 7 bases between them. Germline values: CDR1 SEHNR, CDR2 FQNEAQ (reference sequence). The chain's CDR3 is CASSLGGRNTEAFF. The CDR3 coding sequence is TGTGCCAGCAGCTTAGGCGGCAGGAACACTGAAGCTTTCTTT.

This clonotype was counted only a few times. The chain uses TRBV21-1 and TRBJ1-4; whether TRBD1, the table's D call, matches the DNA was not checked. TRBV21-1 represents a pseudogene. The CDR3 is 23 residues long. Here the CDR3 reads CASSKAASCRDRGCRATNEKLFF. The CDR3 bases are TGTGCCAGCAGCAAAGCTGCCTCCTGCCGGGACAGGGGGTGCCGTGCAACTAATGAAAAACTGTTTTTT.

This clonotype appeared a few times. The rearrangement uses TRBV5-1 and TRBJ1-4; possibly TRBD1 for D (6 bases). Per the germline V gene, CDR1 is SGHRS and CDR2 is YFSETQ. The CDR3 totals 15 residues. V lost 1 base, J lost 5 bases, and 12 bases lay in between. For the CDR3, the DNA is TGCGCCAGCAGCTTGTCGGGGACAAAAAATGAAAAACTGTTTTTT. Protein sequence: CASSLSGTKNEKLFF. Based on the CDR3 plus reference TRBV5-1 and TRBJ1-4, the full variable domain is KAGVTQTPRYLIKTRGQQVTLSCSPISGHRSVSWYQQTPGQGLQFLFEYFSETQRNKGNFPGRFSGRQFSNSRSEMNVSTLELGDSALYLCASSLSGTKNEKLFFGSGTQLSVL.